The 25 T cell receptor beta chains presented below share a single source sample, sequenced in a study of neurological immune-mediated disorders (dated by TCRdb to between 2019 and 2020). The library came from 5' RACE. Sequencer: Illumina HiSeq 2500. TCRdb itself trimmed the public reads at Q25 with fastp, ran MiXCR and retained productive beta chains. Each CDR3 protein appears once, grouped with its most common genes and DNA. The sample table shows under 80,000 distinct CDR3 sequences, and about 9% are seen once. The ten largest make up 1.5% to 2% of the sample. Material for sequencing was PBMCs. All receptors derive from a man in his forties or fifties in good health.

The chain employs TRBV20-1 and TRBJ2-2; D remains unclear. V dropped 1 base and J dropped 6 bases, with 15 bases sitting between them. The germline V gene has CDR1 DFQATT and CDR2 SNEGSKA (reference sequence). This CDR3 comprises 15 residues. CDR3 nucleotide sequence: TGCAGTGCTAGAGTGTTGCGAAATACTCCCGGGGAGCTGTTTTTT. Its protein product is CSARVLRNTPGELFF.

This clonotype was seen at least ten times. This chain links TRBV28 with TRBJ2-1, with 8 nucleotides matching TRBD2. Germline CDR1 and CDR2: MDHEN and SYDVKM. This CDR3 spans 19 amino acids. The V segment lost 2 bases and the J segment 0 bases; nucleotides outside the gene matches: 12. In DNA, the CDR3 is TGTGCCAGCAGTTTACGTGGTAGCGGGACTAGAAGCTCCTACAATGAGCAGTTCTTC. It specifies CASSLRGSGTRSSYNEQFF.

This clonotype was counted ten times or more. DNA of the CDR3: TGTGCCAGCAGAAAAAGGATACAGGGTGAAGCTTTCTTT. Protein sequence: CASRKRIQGEAFF. V gene TRBV6-2 or TRBV6-3 combines with J gene TRBJ1-1; possibly TRBD1 for D (6 bases). This CDR3 has 13 amino acids. Trimming removed 6 bases from V and 7 bases from J, with 15 bases in between. CDR1 MNHEY and CDR2 SVGEGT come from the germline V gene.

In its sample, this clonotype was seen many times. The gene calls are TRBV5-1 and TRBJ2-3; 9 bases fit TRBD2. The V gene end was trimmed by 1 base and the J gene end by 6 bases; junction bases not matched to a gene: 6. The CDR3 consists of 15 residues. Per the germline V gene, CDR1 is SGHRS and CDR2 is YFSETQ. CDR3 nucleotides: TGCGCCAGCAGCTTGAACCTAGCGGGGCTGGATACGCAGTATTTT. Encoded protein: CASSLNLAGLDTQYF.

This clonotype was counted at least ten times. The chain recombines TRBV7-6 with TRBJ2-3; D call uncertain. Trimming pared 6 bases from V and 2 bases from J, leaving 12 bases between. There are 14 residues in the CDR3. Germline V gene data show CDR1 as SGHVS and CDR2 as FNYEAQ. The CDR3 nucleotides are TGTGCCAGCAGAGATAGGCGGTACACAGATACGCAGTATTTT. Protein product: CASRDRRYTDTQYF. The full variable domain, completed using reference TRBV7-6 and TRBJ2-3, is GAGVSQSPRYKVTKRGQDVALRCDPISGHVSLYWYRQALGQGPEFLTYFNYEAQQDKSGLPNDRFSAERPEGSISTLTIQRTEQRDSAMYRCASRDRRYTDTQYFGPGTRLTVL.

This clonotype has a count of ten or more. The chain couples TRBV12-3 or TRBV12-4 to TRBJ2-3, with 10 bases aligning to TRBD2. There are 15 residues in the CDR3. The V and J ends lost 5 bases and 3 bases, in that order; junction bases with no gene match: 5. The CDR3 DNA reads as TGTGCCAGCAGTCCCCGGACTAGCGGTACAGATACGCAGTATTTT. Protein sequence: CASSPRTSGTDTQYF.

The sample holds many counts of this clonotype. The chain couples TRBV4-2 to TRBJ2-3; the match to TRBD2 covers 10 bases. The CDR3 runs to 19 residues. V shed 0 bases and J 4 bases; nucleotides not matched to a gene: 13. Germline-derived CDR1 and CDR2 are LGHNA and YNFKEQ. CDR3 loop: CASSQDEASGSFSADTQYF. The CDR3 DNA is TGTGCCAGCAGCCAAGATGAGGCTAGCGGGAGTTTCAGCGCAGATACGCAGTATTTT.

This clonotype was observed at least ten times. The chain carries TRBV5-1 and TRBJ1-6, with 9 bases identical to TRBD1. This CDR3 has 14 residues. The V gene end was trimmed by 5 bases and the J gene end by 7 bases; junction bases not matched to a gene: 4. Germline V CDR1 and CDR2: SGHRS, YFSETQ. In DNA, the CDR3 is TGCGCCAGCAGACCTGGACAGGGGAATTCACCCCTCCACTTT. Encoded protein: CASRPGQGNSPLHF.

The table lists this clonotype with many counts. The chain recombines TRBV27 with TRBJ1-2; D not resolved. V was cut by 4 bases and J by 11 bases, with 17 bases left in between. The CDR3 contains 13 residues. CDR1 and CDR2 (germline): MNHEY, SMNVEV (reference sequence). This CDR3 reads CASSSDWTGVYTF. The CDR3 DNA sequence: TGTGCCAGCAGTTCTGACTGGACGGGCGTTTACACCTTC.

At least ten counts were recorded for this clonotype. The chain couples TRBV5-1 to TRBJ2-7; possibly TRBD1 or TRBD2 for D (5 bases each). The germline CDR1 and CDR2 sequences are SGHRS and YFSETQ. V was pared by 3 bases and J by 3 bases, with 10 bases between. The CDR3 has 13 amino acids. The chain's CDR3 is CASSSGTNYEQYF. The CDR3 DNA reads TGCGCCAGCAGCTCGGGGACCAACTACGAGCAGTACTTC.

This clonotype has a count of ten or more. The chain uses TRBV7-2 and TRBJ2-1; D possibly matches TRBD1 or TRBD2 (7 bases each). The CDR3 is made up of 16 amino acids. Deletions cut 5 bases from V and 1 base from J, with 15 bases between. CDR1 is SGHTA and CDR2 is FQGNSA in the germline V gene. CDR3 sequence: CASSPQGGESYNEQFF. CDR3 coding DNA: TGTGCCAGCAGCCCCCAGGGGGGGGAGTCCTACAATGAGCAGTTCTTC.

This clonotype was seen ten or more times. The chain recombines TRBV20-1 with TRBJ1-1, with 9 bases matching TRBD1. Germline V lookup: CDR1 DFQATT, CDR2 SNEGSKA (reference sequence). Losses at the gene ends were 0 bases for V and 1 base for J; bases not matched to a gene: 12. CDR3 length: 18 amino acids. CDR3: CSARDMGQGGRGNTEAFF. The DNA for the CDR3 is TGCAGTGCTAGAGATATGGGACAGGGAGGGAGAGGGAACACTGAAGCTTTCTTT.

This clonotype was found many times. The chain recombines TRBV28 with TRBJ1-2; D possibly corresponds to TRBD1 (5 bases). The length of the CDR3 is 13 residues. Germline V gives CDR1 MDHEN, CDR2 SYDVKM. V lost 10 bases to trimming and J lost 8 bases, with 20 bases between them. CDR3 bases: TGTGCCATTCCAAGAAGGCAGGGTGGAGGCTACACCTTC. It specifies CAIPRRQGGGYTF.

This clonotype was found many times. This sequence joins TRBV20-1 and TRBJ1-2; D gene uncertain. Germline values: CDR1 DFQATT, CDR2 SNEGSKA (reference sequence). Between the trimmed V and J ends, which lost 4 bases and 2 bases, there was a span of 14 bases. The length of the CDR3 is 14 residues. The CDR3, as DNA: TGCAGTGCTACTGGAGGCAGCGGCAACTATGGCTACACCTTC. Amino acid sequence: CSATGGSGNYGYTF.

This clonotype showed up many times. V gene TRBV7-9 combines with J gene TRBJ2-3, with 9 bases lining up with TRBD2. After removal of 7 bases from V and 6 bases from J, the junction contained 14 bases not matched to a gene. The CDR3 extends over 16 amino acids. The germline V gene has CDR1 SEHNR and CDR2 FQNEAQ (reference sequence). The DNA of the CDR3 is TGTGCCAGCATCCCGGTGGAAAGCGGGGGGATTGATACGCAGTATTTT. Protein: CASIPVESGGIDTQYF.

This clonotype has a single count. The CDR3 protein is CASSLCLAGILTDTQYF. DNA for the CDR3: TGTGCCAGCAGCTTGTGTCTAGCGGGAATATTGACAGATACGCAGTATTTT. V is TRBV7-9 and J is TRBJ2-3, with 9 nucleotides matching TRBD2. This CDR3 has 17 amino acids. CDR1 and CDR2 from the germline V gene are SEHNR and FQNEAQ (reference sequence). Trimming removed 3 bases from V and 3 bases from J; junction bases left unmatched: 10. The variable domain in full, completed from reference TRBV7-9 and TRBJ2-3, reads DTGVSQNPRHKITKRGQNVTFRCDPISEHNRLYWYRQTLGQGPEFLTYFQNEAQLEKSRLLSDRFSAERPKGSFSTLEIQRTEQGDSAMYLCASSLCLAGILTDTQYFGPGTRLTVL.

V is TRBV11-1 and J is TRBJ2-1, with D unresolved. Germline V CDR1 and CDR2: SGHAT, FQDESV (reference sequence). Trimming removed 6 bases at V and 8 bases at J, with 8 bases between. The CDR3 is 11 residues long. The CDR3 region is CASRRSDEQFF. The CDR3 nucleotides are TGTGCCAGCAGAAGATCCGATGAGCAGTTCTTC.

This clonotype was detected many times. The V gene is TRBV7-9, the J gene TRBJ2-3; 8 bases agree with TRBD2. This CDR3 has 15 residues. The germline gives CDR1 SEHNR, CDR2 FQNEAQ (reference sequence). The V gene end was trimmed by 3 bases and the J gene end by 0 bases; junction bases not matched to a gene: 2. The CDR3 spells CASSLASGSTDTQYF. The CDR3 region has the DNA TGTGCCAGCAGCTTGGCTAGCGGGAGCACAGATACGCAGTATTTT.

This clonotype was recorded many times. The chain couples TRBV20-1 to TRBJ2-4; the D gene could be TRBD1 or TRBD2 (7 bases each). This CDR3 has 16 residues. The V end was cut by 1 base, the J end by 2 bases, with 15 bases between. CDR1 is DFQATT, CDR2 SNEGSKA, per germline (reference sequence). CDR3 sequence reads: CSARVPRGGTKNIQYF. As DNA, the CDR3 is TGCAGTGCTAGAGTCCCCAGGGGGGGGACCAAAAACATTCAGTACTTC.

This clonotype was recorded at least ten times. The rearrangement links TRBV20-1 to TRBJ2-5, with D possibly TRBD1 on 6 matching bases. Trimming left V 6 bases short and J 5 bases short, with 13 bases between. CDR3 length: 12 residues. Looked up from germline, CDR1 is DFQATT and CDR2 is SNEGSKA (reference sequence). Here the CDR3 DNA reads TGCAGTGCGCCCGACAGGAGGGAGACCCAGTACTTC. Translated: CSAPDRRETQYF.

This clonotype has a count of ten or more. The chain uses TRBV29-1 and TRBJ2-7; 8 nucleotides align to TRBD1. Losses at the gene ends were 4 bases for V and 1 base for J; bases not matched to a gene: 6. Germline CDR1 reads SQVTM; CDR2 reads ANQGSEA. The CDR3 runs 14 residues. CDR3 nucleotides: TGCAGCGTTGCGAGGACAGGGTCTTCCTACGAGCAGTACTTC. Its protein product is CSVARTGSSYEQYF.

This clonotype was seen a handful of times. This CDR3 reads CASRLAPQGRGSYEQYF. For the CDR3, the DNA is TGTGCAAGTCGCTTAGCTCCCCAGGGCCGGGGGTCCTACGAGCAGTACTTC. V is TRBV12-2 and J is TRBJ2-7; TRBD2 was called by the table and not checked on the DNA. TRBV12-2 is marked as a pseudogene. The CDR3 contains 17 residues.

The sample holds many counts of this clonotype. This chain links TRBV7-9 with TRBJ1-1; D remains unclear. V was shortened by 3 bases and J by 0 bases, with 14 bases between the two germline ends. The CDR3 totals 16 residues. The V gene's germline CDR1 is SEHNR and CDR2 FQNEAQ (reference sequence). The CDR3 is CASSFVVGALNTEAFF. The CDR3 region has the DNA TGTGCCAGCAGCTTCGTAGTGGGTGCGTTGAACACTGAAGCTTTCTTT.

The CDR3 loop reads CASSDPGASGGALGTDTQYF. In nucleotides, the CDR3 is TGTGCCAGCAGTGACCCAGGGGCTAGCGGGGGGGCCTTGGGCACAGATACGCAGTATTTT. The gene calls are TRBV6-1 and TRBJ2-3; 12 bases fit TRBD2. Germline CDR1 is MNHNS and CDR2 is SASEGT. The CDR3 covers 20 residues. The V and J ends lost 3 bases and 1 base, in that order; junction bases with no gene match: 14.

This clonotype was detected ten times or more. This may come from a read error, since a much larger clone is one base off. This CDR3 reads CVSSKGLQPQHF. The CDR3 DNA reads TGTGTCAGCTCTAAAGGCCTGCAGCCCCAGCATTTT. This rearrangement joins TRBV25-1 to TRBJ1-5; D not certain. Germline CDR1 MGHDK, CDR2 SYGVNS. The CDR3 totals 12 residues.